This TCR beta chain is from a study of blood T cells in healthy people across ages. Primed by a sample-barcoded 5' primer and a J-beta primer mix, a second PCR proceeded for about 6 to 12 cycles. TCRdb processed the 5' RACE reads anew with MiXCR; each CDR3 protein has one entry. Here the sample spans about 1,600,000 distinct CDR3 sequences, 42% being singletons. Study conclusions and caveats: Age showed a roughly linear inverse relationship with TCR beta diversity per million T cells. Researchers report that TCR beta diversity correlated strongly with naive T cell percentage.

The authors drew 8.5 to 10 milliliters of peripheral blood from each donor. Isolated PBMCs totaled at least 7 million in each sample. This clonotype was found a few times. The antigen is not known. Germline V CDR1 and CDR2: MGHRA, YSYEKL. The CDR3 has 14 residues. The V and J ends lost 9 bases and 0 bases, in that order; junction bases with no gene match: 6. The rearrangement joins TRBV4-1 to TRBJ2-3, with 7 nucleotides matching TRBD2. The specimen sequenced was blood. The sequence was obtained from a woman under 30 in good health. In DNA, the CDR3 is TGCGCCAGTCTGAGCGGGACTAGCACAGATACGCAGTATTTT. It codes for CASLSGTSTDTQYF.